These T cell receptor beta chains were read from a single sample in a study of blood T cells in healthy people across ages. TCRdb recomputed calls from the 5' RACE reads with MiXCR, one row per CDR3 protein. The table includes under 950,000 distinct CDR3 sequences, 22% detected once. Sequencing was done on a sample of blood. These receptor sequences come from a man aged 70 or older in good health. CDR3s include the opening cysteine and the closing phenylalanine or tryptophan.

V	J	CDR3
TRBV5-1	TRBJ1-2	CASSAEGAGGYTF
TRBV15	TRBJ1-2	CATSRGQGDGYTF
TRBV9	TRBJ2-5	CASSVGVSTQETQYF
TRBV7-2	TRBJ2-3	CASSLKTLAHFADTQYF
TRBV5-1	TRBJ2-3	CASTKRDSNLPDTQYF
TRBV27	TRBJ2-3	CASSFRTGRTDTQYF
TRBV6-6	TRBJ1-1	CASSHRGQIRGTEAFF
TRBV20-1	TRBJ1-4	CSAREKEKLFF
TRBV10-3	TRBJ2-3	CAIRDSTSTDTQYF
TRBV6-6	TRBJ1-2	CASNSQGSYGYTF
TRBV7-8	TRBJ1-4	CATAHGQVKDEKLFF